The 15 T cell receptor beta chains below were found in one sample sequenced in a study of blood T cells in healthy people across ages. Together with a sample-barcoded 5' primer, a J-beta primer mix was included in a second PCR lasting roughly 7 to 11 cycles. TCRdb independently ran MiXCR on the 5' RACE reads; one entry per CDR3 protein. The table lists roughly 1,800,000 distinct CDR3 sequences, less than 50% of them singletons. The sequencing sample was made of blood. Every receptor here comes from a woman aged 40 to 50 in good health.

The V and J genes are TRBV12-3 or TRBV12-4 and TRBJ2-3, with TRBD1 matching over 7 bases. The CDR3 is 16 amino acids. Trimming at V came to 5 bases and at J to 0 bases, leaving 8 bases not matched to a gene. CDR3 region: CASSRQGPFSTDTQYF. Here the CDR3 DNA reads TGTGCCAGCAGTCGACAGGGCCCCTTTAGCACAGATACGCAGTATTTT.

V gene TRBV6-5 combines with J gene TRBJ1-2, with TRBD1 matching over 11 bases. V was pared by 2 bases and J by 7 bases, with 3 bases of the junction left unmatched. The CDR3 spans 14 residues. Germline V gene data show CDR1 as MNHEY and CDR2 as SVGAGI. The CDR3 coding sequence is TGTGCCAGCAGTTACCGGGGACAGGGGGGTGGCTACACCTTC. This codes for CASSYRGQGGGYTF.

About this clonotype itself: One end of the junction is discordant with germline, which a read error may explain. The CDR3 region has the DNA TGCAGTGCTACGCCGTACGGGCCTAGTAGCACAGATCCGCAGTATTTT. Translation gives CSATPYGPSSTDPQYF. The chain is built from TRBV20-1 and TRBJ2-3; no definite D call. The CDR3 length is 16 residues. Germline assignment: CDR1 DFQATT and CDR2 SNEGSKA (reference sequence).

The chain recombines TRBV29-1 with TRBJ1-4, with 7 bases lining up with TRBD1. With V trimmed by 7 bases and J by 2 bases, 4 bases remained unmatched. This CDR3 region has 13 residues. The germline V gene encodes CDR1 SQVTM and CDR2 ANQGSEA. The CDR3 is CSALDRTNEKLFF. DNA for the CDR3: TGCAGCGCTTTGGACAGGACTAATGAAAAACTGTTTTTT.

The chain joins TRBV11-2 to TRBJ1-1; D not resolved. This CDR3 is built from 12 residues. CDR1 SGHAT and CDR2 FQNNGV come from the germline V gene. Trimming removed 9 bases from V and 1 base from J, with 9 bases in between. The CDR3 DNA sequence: TGTGCCAGGTTGACGCAGAACACTGAAGCTTTCTTT. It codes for CARLTQNTEAFF. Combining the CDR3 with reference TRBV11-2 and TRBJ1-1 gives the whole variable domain EAGVAQSPRYKIIEKRQSVAFWCNPISGHATLYWYQQILGQGPKLLIQFQNNGVVDDSQLPKDRFSAERLKGVDSTLKIQPAKLEDSAVYLCARLTQNTEAFFGQGTRLTVV.

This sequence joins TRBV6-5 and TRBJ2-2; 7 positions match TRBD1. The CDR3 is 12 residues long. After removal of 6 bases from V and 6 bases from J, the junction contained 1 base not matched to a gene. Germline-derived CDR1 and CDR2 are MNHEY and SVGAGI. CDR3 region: CASRQGSGELFF. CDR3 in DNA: TGTGCCAGCAGACAGGGGTCCGGGGAGCTGTTTTTT.

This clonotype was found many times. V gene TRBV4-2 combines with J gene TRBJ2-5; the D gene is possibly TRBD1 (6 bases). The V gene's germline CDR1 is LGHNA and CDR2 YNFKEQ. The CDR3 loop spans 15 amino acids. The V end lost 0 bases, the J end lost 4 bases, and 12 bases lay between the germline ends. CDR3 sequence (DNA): TGTGCCAGCAGCCAAGAAACAGGGTCGCGAGAGACCCAGTACTTC. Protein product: CASSQETGSRETQYF.

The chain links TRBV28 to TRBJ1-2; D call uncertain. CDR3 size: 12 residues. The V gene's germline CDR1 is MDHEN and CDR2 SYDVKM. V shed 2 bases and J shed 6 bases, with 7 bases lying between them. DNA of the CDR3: TGTGCCAGCAGTTTAATACACAATGGCTACACCTTC. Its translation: CASSLIHNGYTF.

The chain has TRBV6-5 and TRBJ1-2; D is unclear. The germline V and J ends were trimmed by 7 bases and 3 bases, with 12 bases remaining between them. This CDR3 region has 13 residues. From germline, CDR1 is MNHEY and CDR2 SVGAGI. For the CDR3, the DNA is TGTGCCAGCAAGGCGGAAAGCTACTATGGCTACACCTTC. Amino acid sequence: CASKAESYYGYTF.

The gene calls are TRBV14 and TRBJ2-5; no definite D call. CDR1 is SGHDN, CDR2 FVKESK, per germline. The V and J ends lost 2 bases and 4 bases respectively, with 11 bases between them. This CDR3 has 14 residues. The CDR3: CASSQQVEVETQYF. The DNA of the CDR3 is TGTGCCAGCAGCCAACAGGTTGAGGTAGAGACCCAGTACTTC. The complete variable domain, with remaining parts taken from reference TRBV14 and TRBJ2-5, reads EAGVTQFPSHSVIEKGQTVTLRCDPISGHDNLYWYRRVMGKEIKFLLHFVKESKQDESGMPNNRFLAERTGGTYSTLKVQPAELEDSGVYFCASSQQVEVETQYFGPGTRLLVL.

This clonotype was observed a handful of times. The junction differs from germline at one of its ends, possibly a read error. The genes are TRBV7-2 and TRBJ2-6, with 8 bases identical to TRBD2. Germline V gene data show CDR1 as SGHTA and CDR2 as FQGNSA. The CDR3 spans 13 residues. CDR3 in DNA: TGTGCCAGCAGACCCGGGGGGGGCAACGTCCTGACTTTC. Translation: CASRPGGGNVLTF.

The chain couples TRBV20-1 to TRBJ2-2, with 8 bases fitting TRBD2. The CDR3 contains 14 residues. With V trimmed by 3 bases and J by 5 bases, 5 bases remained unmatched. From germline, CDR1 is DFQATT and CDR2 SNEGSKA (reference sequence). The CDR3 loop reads CSASGGARTGELFF. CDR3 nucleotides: TGCAGTGCTAGCGGGGGGGCCCGGACCGGGGAGCTGTTTTTT.

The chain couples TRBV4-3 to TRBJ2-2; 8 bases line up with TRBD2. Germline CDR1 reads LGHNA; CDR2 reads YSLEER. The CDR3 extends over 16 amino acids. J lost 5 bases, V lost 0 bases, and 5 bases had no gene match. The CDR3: CASSQDRGGSTGELFF. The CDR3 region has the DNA TGCGCCAGCAGCCAAGATCGGGGGGGCAGTACCGGGGAGCTGTTTTTT.

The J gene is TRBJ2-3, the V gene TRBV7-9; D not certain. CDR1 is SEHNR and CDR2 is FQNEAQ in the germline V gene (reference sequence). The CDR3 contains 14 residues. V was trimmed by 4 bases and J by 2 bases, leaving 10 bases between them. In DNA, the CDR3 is TGTGCCAGCAGCTCGTATACTGCCACAGATACGCAGTATTTT. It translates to CASSSYTATDTQYF.

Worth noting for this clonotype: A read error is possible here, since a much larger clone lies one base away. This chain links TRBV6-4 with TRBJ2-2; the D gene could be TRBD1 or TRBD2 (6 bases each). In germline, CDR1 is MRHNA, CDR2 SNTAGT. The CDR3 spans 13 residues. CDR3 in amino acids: CASSEGATGGLFF. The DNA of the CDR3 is TGTGCCAGCAGTGAGGGGGCCACCGGGGGGCTGTTTTTT.